This is a list of T cell receptor beta chains from one sample in a study of cytomegalovirus exposure and HLA in healthy donors. The method was immunoSEQ multiplex PCR; TCRdb's version includes in-frame clones alone and lacks a portion of them. This table has over 90,000 clones, 77% appearing once. The sequenced sample consisted of PBMCs. All receptors come from a male donor in good health and CMV-seropositive. Each CDR3 is given with its conserved first and last residue. The D gene is left open where the match is weak.

v_call,d_call,j_call,cdr3_aa,cdr3_nt
TRBV9,NA,TRBJ2-5,CASSVSPGTSRQETQYF,TGTGCCAGCAGCGTGTCCCCCGGGACTTCCCGGCAAGAGACCCAGTACTTC
TRBV6-5,TRBD1,TRBJ1-4,CASSRGQGEKLFF,TGTGCCAGCAGTCGGGGACAGGGGGAAAAACTGTTTTTT
TRBV9,NA,TRBJ2-7,CASSVATVGYHEQYF,TGTGCCAGCAGCGTAGCGACAGTAGGGTACCACGAGCAGTACTTC
TRBV4-3,NA,TRBJ2-3,CASSLDSQGDTQYF,TGCGCCAGCAGCCTCGACAGTCAGGGGGATACGCAGTATTTT
TRBV7-8,TRBD2,TRBJ2-7,CASRFSGSSYEQYF,TGTGCCAGCAGGTTTAGCGGGAGCTCCTACGAGCAGTACTTC
TRBV4-3,NA,TRBJ2-2,CASSQEFSSVTGELFF,TGCGCCAGCAGCCAAGAGTTTTCTAGCGTTACCGGGGAGCTGTTTTTT
TRBV4-1,NA,TRBJ2-2,CASSSQTRTGELFF,TGCGCCAGCAGCTCACAAACTAGAACCGGGGAGCTGTTTTTT
TRBV7-7,NA,TRBJ2-5,CASSQLSGTQYF,TGTGCCAGCAGCCAATTGTCCGGGACCCAGTACTTC
TRBV9,NA,TRBJ2-5,CASSVGGTQETQYF,TGTGCCAGCAGCGTGGGGGGAACCCAAGAGACCCAGTACTTC
TRBV18,NA,TRBJ2-7,CASSPDGWASYEQYF,TGTGCCAGCTCACCCGATGGTTGGGCCTCCTACGAGCAGTACTTC